The entry below gives a single TCR beta chain sequence along with its context. What it binds is not known. These data originate in a study of regulatory T cells in long-lasting Graves disease. Building the TCR beta libraries relied on iRepertoire HTBI primers, and CDR3 regions underwent Arm-PCR. TCRdb re-analysed the multiplex PCR reads in MiXCR, keeping a single row per CDR3 protein. The profile covers about 470,000 distinct CDR3 sequences, with around 21% appearing a single time and under 9% taken by the ten largest. Whole-study findings and limits: New patients shared roughly 980 public clonotypes, fewer than the 2,500 to 3,500 shared by persistent patients.

Time point meaning: persistent/refractory GD, antithyroid drugs over 5 years with positive TRAb. Preparation of the TCR library used RNA extracted from PBMCs. Sequenced here: peripheral blood mononuclear cells (PBMCs), sampled when the disease was refractory, from a patient treated with antithyroid drugs. The TCR originated in a female donor with Graves disease.

The CDR3 DNA follows: TGTGCCAGCAGTTTGGGCCTAGCTCCTAACAATGAGCAGTTCTTC. Translated: CASSLGLAPNNEQFF. The rearrangement joins TRBV27 to TRBJ2-1, with D possibly matching TRBD2 (5 bases). CDR1 MNHEY and CDR2 SMNVEV come from the germline V gene (reference sequence). CDR3 length equals 15 residues. V lost 3 bases and J lost 5, with 14 bases in between.